This T cell receptor (beta chain) was retrieved from a study of cytomegalovirus exposure and HLA in healthy donors. The PCR was carried out with 60 Vbeta primers and 13 Jbeta primers. The data were produced by immunoSEQ multiplex PCR, yet TCRdb's version contains in-frame clones alone and is incomplete. This sample carries under 150,000 clones, around 78% of them seen once, and the ten largest clones take about 6.6%. The CDR3 loop spans 14 amino acids. Losses at the gene ends were 6 bases for V and 1 base for J; bases not matched to a gene: 5. Germline CDR1 is MNHEY and CDR2 is SVGAGI. Comment on this clone: Its antigen remains unidentified.

Study-wide points: Per published reports, the classifier diagnosed cytomegalovirus status with high specificity and sensitivity. Common viral pathogens were later found to be apparently linked to several of the most significant clusters. Presence/absence analyses assumed roughly uniform sequencing depth across donors, which may not hold.

Source material: PBMCs. The TCR comes from a woman between 35 and 50 years old in good health and CMV-seropositive. The chain links TRBV6-5 to TRBJ2-5; 7 nucleotides line up with TRBD2. CDR3 sequence: CASSRTRLQETQYF. The CDR3, as DNA: TGTGCCAGCAGCAGGACTAGACTCCAAGAGACCCAGTACTTC.